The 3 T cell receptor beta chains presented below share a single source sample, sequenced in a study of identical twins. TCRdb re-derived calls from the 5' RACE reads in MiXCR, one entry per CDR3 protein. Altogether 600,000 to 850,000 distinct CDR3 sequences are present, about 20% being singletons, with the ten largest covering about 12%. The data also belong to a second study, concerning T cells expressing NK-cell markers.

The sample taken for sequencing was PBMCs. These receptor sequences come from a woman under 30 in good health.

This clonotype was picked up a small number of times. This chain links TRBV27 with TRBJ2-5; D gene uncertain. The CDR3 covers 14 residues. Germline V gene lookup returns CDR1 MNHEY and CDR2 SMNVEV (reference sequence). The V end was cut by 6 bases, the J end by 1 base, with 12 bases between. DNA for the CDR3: TGTGCCAGCAGCATTTGGGGTTCCCAAGAGACCCAGTACTTC. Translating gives CASSIWGSQETQYF.

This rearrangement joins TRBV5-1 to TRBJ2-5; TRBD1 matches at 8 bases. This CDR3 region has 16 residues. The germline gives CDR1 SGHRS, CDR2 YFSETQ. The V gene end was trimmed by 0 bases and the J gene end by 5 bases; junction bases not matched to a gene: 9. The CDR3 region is CASSLGTGPRVETQYF. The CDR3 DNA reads TGCGCCAGCAGCTTGGGGACAGGGCCGCGGGTGGAGACCCAGTACTTC.

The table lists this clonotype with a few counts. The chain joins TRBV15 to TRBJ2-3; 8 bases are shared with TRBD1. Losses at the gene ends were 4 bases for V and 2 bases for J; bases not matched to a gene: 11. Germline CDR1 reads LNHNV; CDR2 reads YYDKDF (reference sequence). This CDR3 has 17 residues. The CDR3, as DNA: TGTGCCACCAGCATAACGGACAGGGACCGGCCCACAGATACGCAGTATTTT. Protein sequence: CATSITDRDRPTDTQYF. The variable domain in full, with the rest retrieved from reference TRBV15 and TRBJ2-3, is DAMVIQNPRYQVTQFGKPVTLSCSQTLNHNVMYWYQQKSSQAPKLLFHYYDKDFNNEADTPDNFQSRRPNTSFCFLDIRSPGLGDTAMYLCATSITDRDRPTDTQYFGPGTRLTVL.